The 8 T cell receptor beta chains reported below all come from one sample, sequenced in a study of T-cell memory formation after mild COVID-19. One entry per CDR3 protein, called by TCRdb with MiXCR from the 5' RACE reads. The top ten clones hold approximately 21% of a sample with about 400,000 distinct CDR3 sequences, approximately 18% of them seen once. Sample: PBMCs or a T cell subset sorted from them (not recorded which). These receptors all stem from a man aged 18 to 29 who had mild COVID-19 (a few samples of this study predate the infection). Cell type and time point are not known.

The genes are TRBV5-1 and TRBJ2-3, with 9 bases aligning to TRBD1. V dropped 5 bases and J dropped 5; count of bases not matched to a gene: 6. The germline CDR1 and CDR2 sequences are SGHRS and YFSETQ. The CDR3 is 14 amino acids. CDR3 protein: CASRTGQGKDTQYF. Written as DNA, the CDR3 is TGCGCCAGCAGGACGGGACAGGGAAAAGATACGCAGTATTTT.

This clonotype has a count of ten or more. V usage is TRBV5-1 and J usage is TRBJ1-2, with D uncertain. Germline assignment: CDR1 SGHRS and CDR2 YFSETQ. The CDR3 has 12 residues. V lost 4 bases to trimming and J lost 2 bases, with 6 bases between them. The DNA of the CDR3 is TGCGCCAGCAGCACCGACAACTATGGCTACACCTTC. It yields the protein CASSTDNYGYTF.

The gene calls are TRBV6-2 or TRBV6-3 and TRBJ2-2; 11 bases map to TRBD1. The CDR3 is 14 amino acids. The germline CDR1 and CDR2 sequences are MNHEY and SVGEGT. After removal of 8 bases from V and 6 bases from J, the junction contained 5 bases not matched to a gene. This chain's CDR3 is CASGTGGESGELFF. The CDR3 DNA reads as TGTGCCAGCGGGACAGGGGGAGAATCCGGGGAGCTGTTTTTT.

This CDR3 reads CSASTDGYTF. CDR3 nucleotide sequence: TGCAGTGCCAGTACGGATGGCTACACCTTC. The chain recombines TRBV20-1 with TRBJ1-2; the D is unclear. The ends were cut back, 6 bases at V and 6 bases at J, with 8 bases in the middle. The CDR3 extends over 10 amino acids. Germline CDR1 and CDR2: DFQATT and SNEGSKA (reference sequence).

The J gene is TRBJ2-3, the V gene TRBV6-6, with TRBD2 matching over 8 bases. The ends lost 5 bases at V and 4 bases at J; junction bases unmatched: 14. Germline V CDR1 and CDR2: MNHNY, SVGAGI (reference sequence). CDR3 length equals 17 residues. CDR3: CASSPRGGRAVSDTQYF. CDR3 DNA: TGTGCCAGCAGTCCCCGGGGGGGCCGGGCGGTGTCAGATACGCAGTATTTT.

The chain is built from TRBV6-5 and TRBJ1-2; 9 positions match TRBD1. CDR1 and CDR2 (germline): MNHEY, SVGAGI. The CDR3 extends over 13 amino acids. The V gene end was trimmed by 7 bases and the J gene end by 8 bases; junction bases not matched to a gene: 8. This CDR3 reads CASNEDRGRGYTF. In DNA, the CDR3 is TGTGCCAGCAACGAGGACAGGGGACGGGGCTACACCTTC.

The chain combines TRBV20-1 with TRBJ1-2; D uncertain. Per germline, CDR1 DFQATT and CDR2 SNEGSKA (reference sequence). The CDR3 covers 15 residues. V was shortened by 1 base and J by 8 bases, with 20 bases between the two germline ends. In DNA form, the CDR3 reads TGCAGTGCTAGAGGGACCAATCAAATGGTGGAGGGCTACACCTTC. Its protein is CSARGTNQMVEGYTF.

The chain is built from TRBV6-2 or TRBV6-3 and TRBJ2-1; 7 bases match TRBD1. J lost 5 bases, V lost 6 bases, and 16 bases had no gene match. Germline assignment: CDR1 MNHEY and CDR2 SVGEGT. The CDR3 covers 17 residues. The CDR3 protein is CASSPSYSRDRHNEQFF. The CDR3 bases are TGTGCCAGCAGCCCTTCCTACTCCCGGGACAGACACAATGAGCAGTTCTTC.